The sequence of this T cell receptor (beta chain) was determined in a study of identical twins. Template switching added a universal primer binding site, and final cDNA carried unique molecular identifiers. From the 5' RACE reads, TCRdb called clonotypes with MiXCR, one entry per CDR3 protein. Here the sample spans 450,000 or so distinct CDR3 sequences, 14% being singletons. This clonotype was seen ten or more times. In addition, the sample was reused for a study of yellow fever vaccine responses in identical twins.

The clonotype comes from a woman in her late teens or twenties in good health. Sequencing input: CD4+ T cells sorted from blood.

The CDR3 sequence is CSAGQSYNEQFF. Here the CDR3 DNA reads TGCAGCGCGGGACAGTCCTACAATGAGCAGTTCTTC. The gene calls are TRBV29-1 and TRBJ2-1; 7 bases map to TRBD1. The CDR3 has 12 residues. Germline assignment: CDR1 SQVTM and CDR2 ANQGSEA. Germline trimming cut 7 bases from V and 1 base from J; bases unmatched to any gene: 1.